What follows are 15 T cell receptor beta chains derived from one specimen sequenced in a study of blood T cells in healthy people across ages. Through a sample-barcoded 5' primer and a J-beta primer mix, a second PCR was run for roughly 6 to 12 cycles. TCRdb fed the 5' RACE reads into MiXCR, producing one record per CDR3 protein. Here the sample spans roughly 1,800,000 distinct CDR3 sequences, 49% being singletons. The sequencing sample was made of blood. The source is a woman aged 40-49 years in good health.

This clonotype was observed a few times. The rearrangement uses TRBV6-5 and TRBJ1-1, with D possibly being TRBD1 (5 bases). The CDR3 contains 14 residues. Germline CDR1 reads MNHEY; CDR2 reads SVGAGI. V was shortened by 5 bases and J by 4 bases, with 14 bases between the two germline ends. In DNA, the CDR3 is TGTGCCAGCAGTCCATCAGGGCGCCGCACTGAAGCTTTCTTT. Translated, it gives CASSPSGRRTEAFF.

This clonotype was seen only a few times. The V call is TRBV7-2, the J call TRBJ2-1, with TRBD2 matching 10 bases. The germline V gene encodes CDR1 SGHTA and CDR2 FQGNSA. This CDR3 comprises 15 residues. Trimming removed 4 bases from V and 6 bases from J; junction bases left unmatched: 6. CDR3 nucleotide sequence: TGTGCCAGCAGCTCGAGCGGGGGGGAGGCCAATGAGCAGTTCTTC. Translating it yields CASSSSGGEANEQFF. The variable domain in full, with the rest retrieved from reference TRBV7-2 and TRBJ2-1, is GAGVSQSPSNKVTEKGKDVELRCDPISGHTALYWYRQSLGQGLEFLIYFQGNSAPDKSGLPSDRFSAERTGGSVSTLTIQRTQQEDSAVYLCASSSSGGEANEQFFGPGTRLTVL.

This clonotype was detected a few times. CDR3 nucleotides: TGTGCCAGCAGCCAAGATCCCCTCAAGACCCAGTACTTC. This gives the protein CASSQDPLKTQYF. The chain employs TRBV3-1 and TRBJ2-5, with D uncertain. The CDR3 has 13 amino acids. Between the trimmed V and J ends, which lost 0 bases and 6 bases, there was a span of 8 bases. Germline V gene data show CDR1 as LGHDT and CDR2 as YNNKEL (reference sequence).

The gene calls are TRBV7-2 and TRBJ1-2, with 7 bases lining up with TRBD1. The germline V gene has CDR1 SGHTA and CDR2 FQGNSA. The J segment lost 0 bases and the V segment lost 5 bases, leaving 9 bases of the junction unmatched. The CDR3 loop spans 16 amino acids. The CDR3 DNA reads TGTGCCAGCAGCCGATCGGGACAGCGAGCTAACTATGGCTACACCTTC. Translated, it gives CASSRSGQRANYGYTF.

Ten or more counts support this clonotype. Compared with germline, one end of the junction differs, possibly owing to a read error. The J gene is TRBJ2-1, the V gene TRBV4-3; 7 bases match TRBD1. Germline CDR1 and CDR2: LGHNA and YSLEER. The CDR3 is 13 residues long. The CDR3 sequence: CASSQDRDNEQFF. DNA for the CDR3: TGTGCCAGCAGCCAAGACAGGGACAATGAGCAGTTCTTC.

The rearrangement joins TRBV5-1 to TRBJ1-2; a weak D match, TRBD1 (5 bases). Trimming shortened V by 0 bases and J by 6 bases, and 18 bases separated the two germline ends. The germline gives CDR1 SGHRS, CDR2 YFSETQ. The CDR3 consists of 16 residues. The CDR3 loop reads CASSLGVGFGADGYTF. The DNA of the CDR3 is TGCGCCAGCAGCTTGGGGGTCGGGTTCGGGGCCGATGGCTACACCTTC.

In regard to this clonotype: At one end, the junction sequence differs from germline, possibly due to a read error. The chain is built from TRBV7-7 and TRBJ2-5; 8 bases agree with TRBD2. This CDR3 region has 15 residues. From germline, CDR1 is SSHAT and CDR2 FNYEAQ (reference sequence). The CDR3 DNA is TGTGCTAGCAGCCCGGGGGGGACGGGTCAAGAGACCCAGTACTTC. Residues: CASSPGGTGQETQYF.

The chain joins TRBV28 to TRBJ1-6, with D unclear. The germline V and J ends were trimmed by 5 bases and 5 bases, with 7 bases remaining between them. Germline values: CDR1 MDHEN, CDR2 SYDVKM. The CDR3 is made up of 13 amino acids. The CDR3 DNA is TGTGCCAGCAGTCAACAGAATAATTCACCCCTCCACTTT. Translated: CASSQQNNSPLHF.

The chain carries TRBV20-1 and TRBJ1-1; D not certain. V was shortened by 5 bases and J by 0 bases, with 7 bases between the two germline ends. This CDR3 has 12 residues. Germline V gene lookup returns CDR1 DFQATT and CDR2 SNEGSKA (reference sequence). This chain's CDR3 is CSALEMNTEAFF. CDR3 sequence (DNA): TGCAGTGCTTTAGAAATGAACACTGAAGCTTTCTTT.

In this sample, this clonotype turned up a few times. J is TRBJ2-5 and V is TRBV20-1; 7 nucleotides match TRBD2. V gave up 1 base and J gave up 0 bases; unmatched junction bases: 8. Germline loops: CDR1 DFQATT, CDR2 SNEGSKA (reference sequence). The CDR3 spans 16 residues. CDR3 protein: CSARVGGRRYQETQYF. The CDR3 DNA follows: TGCAGTGCTAGAGTGGGGGGGAGACGGTACCAAGAGACCCAGTACTTC.

This chain uses TRBV15 with TRBJ2-5, with 7 bases identical to TRBD2. The J segment lost 7 bases and the V segment lost 3 bases, leaving 17 bases of the junction unmatched. There are 17 residues in the CDR3. Germline V lookup: CDR1 LNHNV, CDR2 YYDKDF (reference sequence). DNA for the CDR3: TGTGCCACCAGCAGGTCCCATGGTACTAGCGAGGCAGGGACCCAGTACTTC. This translates into CATSRSHGTSEAGTQYF.

This clonotype was seen more than once but under ten times. The V call is TRBV4-1, the J call TRBJ1-2; 12 bases agree with TRBD1. This CDR3 has 15 residues. The J segment lost 7 bases and the V segment lost 3 bases, leaving 6 bases of the junction unmatched. Germline V lookup: CDR1 MGHRA, CDR2 YSYEKL. DNA for the CDR3: TGCGCCAGCAGCCAGACCGGGACAGGGGGCTGTGGCTACACCTTC. Protein sequence: CASSQTGTGGCGYTF.

The chain uses TRBV9 and TRBJ2-3, with 8 bases fitting TRBD1. The germline CDR1 and CDR2 sequences are SGDLS and YYNGEE. V shed 4 bases and J 2 bases; nucleotides not matched to a gene: 12. The length of the CDR3 is 17 residues. This CDR3 is CASSPFQGAGVTDTQYF. The CDR3 DNA sequence: TGTGCCAGCAGCCCCTTCCAGGGGGCTGGTGTCACAGATACGCAGTATTTT.

Only a few counts were recorded for this clonotype. The chain couples TRBV6-2 or TRBV6-3 to TRBJ2-3; 7 nucleotides align to TRBD1. This CDR3 region has 14 residues. V shed 5 bases, J shed 4 bases, and the junction held 6 bases outside the gene matches. Germline CDR1 is MNHEY and CDR2 is SVGEGT. The CDR3 loop reads CASSQGTAADTQYF. For the CDR3, the DNA is TGTGCCAGCAGTCAAGGGACAGCCGCAGATACGCAGTATTTT.

The genes are TRBV18 and TRBJ2-3; the D gene is possibly TRBD1 (6 bases). The CDR3 sequence is 16 residues long. V was trimmed by 3 bases and J by 6 bases, leaving 19 bases between them. Germline-derived CDR1 and CDR2 are KGHSH and LQKENI. The CDR3 coding sequence is TGTGCCAGCTCACCCCCAGACAGGCTCAGCCCCGATACGCAGTATTTT. Translating it yields CASSPPDRLSPDTQYF.